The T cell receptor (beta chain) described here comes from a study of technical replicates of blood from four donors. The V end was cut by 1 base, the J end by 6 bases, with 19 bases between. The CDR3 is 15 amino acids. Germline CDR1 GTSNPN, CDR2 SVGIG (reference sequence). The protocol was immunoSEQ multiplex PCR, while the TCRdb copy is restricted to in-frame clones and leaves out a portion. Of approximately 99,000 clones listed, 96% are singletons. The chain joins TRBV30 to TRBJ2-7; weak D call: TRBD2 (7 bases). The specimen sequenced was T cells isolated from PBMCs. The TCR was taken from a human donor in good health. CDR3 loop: CAWSATGRGRAEQYF. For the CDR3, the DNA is TGTGCCTGGAGTGCAACAGGGAGGGGACGGGCCGAGCAGTACTTC.